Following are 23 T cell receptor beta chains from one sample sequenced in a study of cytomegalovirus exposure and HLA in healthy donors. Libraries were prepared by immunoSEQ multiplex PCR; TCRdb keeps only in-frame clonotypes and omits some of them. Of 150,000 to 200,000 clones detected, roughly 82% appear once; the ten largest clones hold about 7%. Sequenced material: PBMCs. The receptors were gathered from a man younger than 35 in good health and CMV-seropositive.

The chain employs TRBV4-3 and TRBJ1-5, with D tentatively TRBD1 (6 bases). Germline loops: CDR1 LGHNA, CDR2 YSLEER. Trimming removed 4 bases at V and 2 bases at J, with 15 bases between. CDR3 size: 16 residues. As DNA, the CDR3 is TGCGCCAGCAGCCCGTTCATACAGGGAGGCAATCAGCCCCAGCATTTT. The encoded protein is CASSPFIQGGNQPQHF.

CDR3 coding DNA: TGTGCCAGCAGCTTAGACAGGGGGCAGCCCCAGCATTTT. Its translation: CASSLDRGQPQHF. This chain joins TRBV5-4 and TRBJ1-5, with 9 bases fitting TRBD1. Germline CDR1 is SGHNT and CDR2 is YYREEE (reference sequence). The CDR3 spans 13 residues. V dropped 2 bases and J dropped 7; count of bases not matched to a gene: 1.

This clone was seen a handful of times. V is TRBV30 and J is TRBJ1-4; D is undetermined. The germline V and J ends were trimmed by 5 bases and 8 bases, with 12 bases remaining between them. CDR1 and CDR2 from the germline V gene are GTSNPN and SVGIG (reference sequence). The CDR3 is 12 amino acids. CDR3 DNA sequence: TGTGCCTGGTCCGTGGGAGTAGAAAAACTGTTTTTT. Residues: CAWSVGVEKLFF.

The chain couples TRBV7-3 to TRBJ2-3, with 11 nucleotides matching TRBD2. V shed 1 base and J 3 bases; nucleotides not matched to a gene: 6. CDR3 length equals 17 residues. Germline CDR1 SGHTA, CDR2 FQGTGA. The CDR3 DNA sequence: TGTGCCAGCAGCTTAATGGGTCTAGCGGGAGGAACAGATACGCAGTATTTT. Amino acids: CASSLMGLAGGTDTQYF.

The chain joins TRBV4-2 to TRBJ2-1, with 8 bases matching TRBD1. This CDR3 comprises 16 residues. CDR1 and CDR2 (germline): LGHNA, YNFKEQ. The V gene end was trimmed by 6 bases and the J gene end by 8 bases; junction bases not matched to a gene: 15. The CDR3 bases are TGTGCCAGCAGACAGGGCCGGACAGGGTCGTTTGATGAGCAGTTCTTC. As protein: CASRQGRTGSFDEQFF.

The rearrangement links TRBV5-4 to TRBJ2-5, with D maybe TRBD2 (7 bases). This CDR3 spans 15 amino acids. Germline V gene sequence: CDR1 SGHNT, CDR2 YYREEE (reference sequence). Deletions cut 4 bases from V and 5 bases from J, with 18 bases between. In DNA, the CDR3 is TGTGCCAGCAGCCCTAGGGACATGGGGGGGGAGACCCAGTACTTC. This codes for CASSPRDMGGETQYF.

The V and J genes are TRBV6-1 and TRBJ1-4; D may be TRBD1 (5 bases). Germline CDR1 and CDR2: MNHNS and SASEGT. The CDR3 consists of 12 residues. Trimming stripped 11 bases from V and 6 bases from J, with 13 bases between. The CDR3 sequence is CAAAGVDEKLFF. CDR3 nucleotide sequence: TGTGCCGCGGCGGGGGTGGATGAAAAACTGTTTTTT.

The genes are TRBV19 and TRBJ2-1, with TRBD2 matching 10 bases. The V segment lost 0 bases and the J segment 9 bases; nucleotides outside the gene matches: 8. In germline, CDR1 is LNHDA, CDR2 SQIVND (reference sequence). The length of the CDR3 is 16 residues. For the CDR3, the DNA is TGTGCCAGTAGTATAGAGGGGCTAGCGGGAGTGAGTGAGCAGTTCTTC. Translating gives CASSIEGLAGVSEQFF.

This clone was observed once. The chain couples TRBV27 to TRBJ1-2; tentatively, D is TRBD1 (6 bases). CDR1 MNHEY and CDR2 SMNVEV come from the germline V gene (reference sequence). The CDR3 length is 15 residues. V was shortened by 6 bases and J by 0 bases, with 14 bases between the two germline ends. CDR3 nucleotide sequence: TGTGCCAGCAGCCTGGGGGGGCTACCTAACTATGGCTACACCTTC. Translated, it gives CASSLGGLPNYGYTF.

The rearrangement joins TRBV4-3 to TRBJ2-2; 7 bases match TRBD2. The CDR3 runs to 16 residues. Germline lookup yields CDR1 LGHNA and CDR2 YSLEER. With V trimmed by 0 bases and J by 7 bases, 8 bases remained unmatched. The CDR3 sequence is CASSQEGSGRGGELFF. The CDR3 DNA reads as TGCGCCAGCAGCCAAGAGGGTAGCGGGCGGGGCGGGGAGCTGTTTTTT.

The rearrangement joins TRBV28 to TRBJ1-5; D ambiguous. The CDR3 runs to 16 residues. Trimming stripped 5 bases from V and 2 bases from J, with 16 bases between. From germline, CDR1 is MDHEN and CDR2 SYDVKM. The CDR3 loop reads CASSRAPDSRNQPQHF. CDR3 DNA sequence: TGTGCCAGCAGTCGTGCCCCAGACTCGCGCAATCAGCCCCAGCATTTT.

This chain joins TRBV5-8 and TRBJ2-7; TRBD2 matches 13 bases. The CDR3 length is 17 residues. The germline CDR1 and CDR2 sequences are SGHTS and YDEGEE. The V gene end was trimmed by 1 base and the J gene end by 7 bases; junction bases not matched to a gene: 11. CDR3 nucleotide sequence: TGTGCCAGCAGCTTGATAACTAGCGGGAGGGGGAACGAGGAGCAGTACTTC. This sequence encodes CASSLITSGRGNEEQYF.

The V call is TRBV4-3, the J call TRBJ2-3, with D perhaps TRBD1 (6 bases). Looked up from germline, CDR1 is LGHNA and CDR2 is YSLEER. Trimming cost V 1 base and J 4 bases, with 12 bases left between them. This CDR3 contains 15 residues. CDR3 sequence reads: CASSQGDGGADTQYF. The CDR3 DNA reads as TGCGCCAGCAGCCAAGGTGATGGGGGCGCAGATACGCAGTATTTT.

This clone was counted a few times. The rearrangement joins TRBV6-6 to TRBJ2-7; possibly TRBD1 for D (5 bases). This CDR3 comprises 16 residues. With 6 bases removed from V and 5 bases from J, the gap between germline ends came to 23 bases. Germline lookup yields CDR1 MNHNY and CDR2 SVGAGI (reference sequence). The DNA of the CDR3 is TGTGCCAGCAGCTCTACCTCATTAGGGGCAGATGACGAGCAGTACTTC. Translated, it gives CASSSTSLGADDEQYF.

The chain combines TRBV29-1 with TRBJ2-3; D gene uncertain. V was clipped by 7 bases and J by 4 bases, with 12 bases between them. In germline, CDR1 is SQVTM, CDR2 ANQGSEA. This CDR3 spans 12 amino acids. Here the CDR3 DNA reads TGCAGCGCCCCGTCTCCCCCAGATACGCAGTATTTT. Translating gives CSAPSPPDTQYF.

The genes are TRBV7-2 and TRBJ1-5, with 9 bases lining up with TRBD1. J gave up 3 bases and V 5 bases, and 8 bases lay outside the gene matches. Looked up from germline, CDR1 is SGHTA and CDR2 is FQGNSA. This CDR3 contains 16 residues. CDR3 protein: CASSPQGQGYNQPQHF. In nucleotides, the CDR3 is TGTGCCAGCAGCCCCCAGGGACAGGGATACAATCAGCCCCAGCATTTT.

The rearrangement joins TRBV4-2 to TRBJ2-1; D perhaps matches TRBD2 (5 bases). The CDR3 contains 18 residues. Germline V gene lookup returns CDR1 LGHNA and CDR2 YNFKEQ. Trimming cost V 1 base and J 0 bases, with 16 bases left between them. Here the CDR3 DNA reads TGTGCCAGCAGCCAAGGTGATAGTCGGGGAAGCTCCTACAATGAGCAGTTCTTC. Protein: CASSQGDSRGSSYNEQFF.

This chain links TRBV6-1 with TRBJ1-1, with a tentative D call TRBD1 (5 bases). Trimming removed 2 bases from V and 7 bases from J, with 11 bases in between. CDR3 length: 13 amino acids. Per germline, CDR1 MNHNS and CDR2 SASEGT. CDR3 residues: CASSERGQREAFF. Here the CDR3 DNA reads TGTGCCAGCAGTGAACGCGGACAACGTGAAGCTTTCTTT.

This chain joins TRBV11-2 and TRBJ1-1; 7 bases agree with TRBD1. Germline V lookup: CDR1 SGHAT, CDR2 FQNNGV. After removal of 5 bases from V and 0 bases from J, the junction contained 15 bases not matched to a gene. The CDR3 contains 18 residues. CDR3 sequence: CASSALSPGQFMNTEAFF. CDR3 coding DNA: TGTGCCAGCAGCGCCCTATCCCCGGGACAGTTCATGAACACTGAAGCTTTCTTT.

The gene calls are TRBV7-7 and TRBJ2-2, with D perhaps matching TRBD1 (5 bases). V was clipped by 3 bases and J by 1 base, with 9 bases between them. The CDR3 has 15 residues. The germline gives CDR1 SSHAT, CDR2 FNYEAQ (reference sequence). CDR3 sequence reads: CASSFLQGNTGELFF. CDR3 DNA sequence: TGTGCCAGCAGCTTTCTTCAGGGGAACACCGGGGAGCTGTTTTTT.

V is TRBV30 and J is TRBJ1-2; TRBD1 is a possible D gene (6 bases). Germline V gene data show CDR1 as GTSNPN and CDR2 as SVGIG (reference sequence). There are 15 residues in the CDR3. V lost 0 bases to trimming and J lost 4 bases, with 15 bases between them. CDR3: CAWSVIGQLVYGYTF. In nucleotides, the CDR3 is TGTGCCTGGAGTGTCATTGGACAGCTCGTCTATGGCTACACCTTC.

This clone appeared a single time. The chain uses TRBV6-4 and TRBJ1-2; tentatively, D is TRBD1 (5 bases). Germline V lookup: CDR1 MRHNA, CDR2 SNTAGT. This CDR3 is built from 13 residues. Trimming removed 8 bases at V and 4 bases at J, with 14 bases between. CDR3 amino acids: CASSRDSTYGYTF. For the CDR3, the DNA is TGTGCCAGCTCCAGGGATTCCACCTATGGCTACACCTTC.

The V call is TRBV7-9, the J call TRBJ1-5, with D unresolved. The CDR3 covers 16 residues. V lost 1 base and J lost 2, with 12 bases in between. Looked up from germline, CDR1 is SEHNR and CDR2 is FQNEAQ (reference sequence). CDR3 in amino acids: CASSLEEEGGNQPQHF. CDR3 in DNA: TGTGCCAGCAGCTTAGAGGAGGAGGGTGGCAATCAGCCCCAGCATTTT.